This T cell receptor (beta chain) originates from a study of graft-versus-host responses after intestinal transplantation. Whole-study findings and limits: Graft-donor T cell macrochimerism in patients accompanied high graft-versus-host to host-versus-graft clonal ratios in allografts. Detected in recipient marrow were GvH clones, some of which were first observed in ileum or blood.

After the reaction, proliferating CFSE-low CD3+CD4+ and CD3+CD8+ responders were sorted. This clone was observed a handful of times. Produced via immunoSEQ multiplex PCR; TCRdb's table is partial and in-frame only. The repertoire includes around 15,000 clones, around 35% of them detected once, and roughly 3.7% sits in the top ten. Sequences were derived from alloreactive CD4+ T cells from a mixed lymphocyte reaction culture, sampled before intestinal transplant. Subset described: CFSE-low proliferating T cells sorted from roughly six-day pre-transplant mixed lymphocyte reaction (GvH or HvG direction). The origin of this receptor is a human patient who received an intestinal transplant.

The CDR3 nucleotides are TGTGCCAGCAGCTTGTTGGACAGGAATTCACCCCTCCACTTT. It translates to CASSLLDRNSPLHF. This sequence joins TRBV11-2 and TRBJ1-6, with 7 bases lining up with TRBD1. The CDR3 spans 14 residues. V trimming: 3 bases; J trimming: 7 bases; junction bases outside the gene matches: 3. Germline V lookup: CDR1 SGHAT, CDR2 FQNNGV.